A selection of T cell receptor beta chains follows, all from one sample in a study of CD8 T cells in Susac syndrome. TCRdb fed the immunoSEQ multiplex PCR reads into MiXCR, producing one record per CDR3 protein. This table holds around 85,000 distinct CDR3 sequences, over 90% found once. The sequenced material came from CD8+ T cells from PBMCs. The receptor set was obtained from a human donor with Susac syndrome. Both conserved end residues are trimmed from each CDR3. Not every row has a clone size; where given, it reads once, few, many or a size class.

TRBJ2-2,TRBV13,-,ASSPGTSGSPGELF
TRBJ2-2,TRBV7-9,-,ASSWGQVNTGELF
TRBJ2-1,TRBV28,-,ASRSIVWEGNNEQF
TRBJ1-2,TRBV6-6,-,ASTSTENYGYT
TRBJ2-7,TRBV3-1,-,ASSQDLSSLTYEQY
TRBJ2-7,TRBV6-6,-,ASSYSPMGDGYEQY
TRBJ2-7,TRBV12-3/TRBV12-4,-,ASSYGTGGGYEQY
TRBJ2-6,TRBV7-6,-,ASSLLVSGANVLT
TRBJ2-1,TRBV27,-,ASSPTSHEQF
TRBJ2-3,TRBV28,-,ASRTGTSTDTQY
TRBJ2-7,TRBV6-2/TRBV6-3,-,ASRWAYEGASNEQY
TRBJ2-5,TRBV19,once,ASSILHLETQY
TRBJ2-7,TRBV20-1,-,SAPRTGSEQY
TRBJ1-1,TRBV30,-,AWRENKNTEAF
TRBJ1-1,TRBV12-3/TRBV12-4,-,ASSEGITEAF
TRBJ1-1,TRBV3-1,-,ASRLGGTEAF
TRBJ2-1,TRBV30,-,AWSVQADSYNEQF
TRBJ2-2,TRBV4-2,-,ASRQGGTGELF
TRBJ2-5,TRBV20-1,-,SAPEGQGWGETQY
TRBJ2-7,TRBV6-2/TRBV6-3,-,ASSYSGQEPWDEQY
TRBJ1-2,TRBV7-6,-,ASSLGGVRDYGYT
TRBJ1-1,TRBV15,-,ATSQDVMNTEAF
TRBJ2-2,TRBV4-1,-,ASSLRQGGRADTGELF
TRBJ1-1,TRBV24-1,once,ATSDFGQGGQAF
TRBJ2-7,TRBV29-1,-,SVELSSGRGEQY
TRBJ1-4,TRBV7-9,-,ASGPGQGREKLF
TRBJ2-1,TRBV20-1,-,SARESGRDYNEQF
TRBJ2-6,TRBV20-1,-,SCRPGQGTNVLT
TRBJ2-4,TRBV6-2/TRBV6-3,-,ASSSPAAQVGIQY
TRBJ1-2,TRBV10-2,-,ASSEGYGYT
TRBJ2-7,TRBV6-6,-,ASSYSSGGTSGEQY
TRBJ2-1,TRBV24-1,-,ATRRGNEQF
TRBJ1-1,TRBV27,-,ASSIDRGNTEAF
TRBJ1-5,TRBV4-3,-,ASSQDLSSNQPQH
TRBJ1-2,TRBV29-1,-,SVRAATNYGYT
TRBJ2-5,TRBV5-1,-,ASSFGGEQETQY
TRBJ1-1,TRBV30,-,AWDAGLNTEAF
TRBJ2-7,TRBV4-2,-,ASSPSYQGASYEQY
TRBJ2-7,TRBV20-1,-,SALSLQILYEQY
TRBJ1-2,TRBV12-3/TRBV12-4,-,ASSLNGPYGYT
TRBJ2-1,TRBV27,-,ASSLFPSAYNEQF
TRBJ2-5,TRBV30,-,ASDHGETQY
TRBJ2-7,TRBV7-8,-,ASSLLQGGLYEQY
TRBJ2-5,TRBV28,-,ASSLVGGQETQY
TRBJ2-5,TRBV5-4,-,ASSAFSSELGTQY
TRBJ2-1,TRBV4-1,once,ASSQVPISGRLAEQF
TRBJ2-7,TRBV15,once,ATSTTDRNPYEQY
TRBJ1-1,TRBV5-1,-,ASSLESRLVSDTEAF
TRBJ2-7,TRBV4-2,-,ASSQDARSEQY
TRBJ2-7,TRBV12-5,-,ASAGAGEQY
TRBJ2-2,TRBV4-3,-,ASSQDFTGELF
TRBJ2-5,TRBV20-1,-,SARDSRTETQY